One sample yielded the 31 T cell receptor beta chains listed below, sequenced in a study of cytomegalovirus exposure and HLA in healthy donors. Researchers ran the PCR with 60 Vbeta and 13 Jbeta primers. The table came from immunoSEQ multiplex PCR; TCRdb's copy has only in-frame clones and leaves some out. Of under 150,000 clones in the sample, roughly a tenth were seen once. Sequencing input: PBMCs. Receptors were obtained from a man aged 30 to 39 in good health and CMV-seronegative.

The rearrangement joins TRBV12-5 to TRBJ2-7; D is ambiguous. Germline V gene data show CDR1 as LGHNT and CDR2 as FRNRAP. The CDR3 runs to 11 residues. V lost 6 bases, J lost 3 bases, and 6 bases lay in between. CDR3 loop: CASGEYYEQYF. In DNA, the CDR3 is TGTGCTAGTGGGGAGTACTACGAGCAGTACTTC.

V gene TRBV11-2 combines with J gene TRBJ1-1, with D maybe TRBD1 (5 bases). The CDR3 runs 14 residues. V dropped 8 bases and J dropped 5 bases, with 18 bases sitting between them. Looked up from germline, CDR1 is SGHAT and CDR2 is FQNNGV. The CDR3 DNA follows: TGTGCCAGCTGTTTTGGGGGACTGAGGACTGAAGCTTTCTTT. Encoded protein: CASCFGGLRTEAFF.

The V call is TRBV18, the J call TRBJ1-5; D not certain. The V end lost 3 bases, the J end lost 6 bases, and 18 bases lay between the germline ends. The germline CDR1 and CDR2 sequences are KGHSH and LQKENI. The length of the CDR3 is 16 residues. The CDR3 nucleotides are TGTGCCAGCTCACCCTATGACGGCGGAGCGGGTCAGCCCCAGCATTTT. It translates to CASSPYDGGAGQPQHF.

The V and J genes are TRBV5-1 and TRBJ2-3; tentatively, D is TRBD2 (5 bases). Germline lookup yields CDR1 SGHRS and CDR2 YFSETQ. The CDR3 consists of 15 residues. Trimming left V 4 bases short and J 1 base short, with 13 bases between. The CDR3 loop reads CASSPREWGTDTQYF. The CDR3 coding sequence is TGCGCCAGCAGCCCGAGGGAGTGGGGCACAGATACGCAGTATTTT.

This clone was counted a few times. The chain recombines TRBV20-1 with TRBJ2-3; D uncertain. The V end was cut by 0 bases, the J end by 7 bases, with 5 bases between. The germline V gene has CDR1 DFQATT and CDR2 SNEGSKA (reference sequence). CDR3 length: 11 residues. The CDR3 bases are TGCAGTGCTAGAGATGGCTATACGCAGTATTTT. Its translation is CSARDGYTQYF.

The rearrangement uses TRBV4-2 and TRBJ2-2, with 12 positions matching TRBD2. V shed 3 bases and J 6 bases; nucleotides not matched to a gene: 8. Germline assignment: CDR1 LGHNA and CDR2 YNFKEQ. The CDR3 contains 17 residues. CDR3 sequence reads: CASSQGLAGGRAGELFF. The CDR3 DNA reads TGTGCCAGCAGCCAGGGCCTAGCGGGAGGGCGCGCCGGGGAGCTGTTTTTT.

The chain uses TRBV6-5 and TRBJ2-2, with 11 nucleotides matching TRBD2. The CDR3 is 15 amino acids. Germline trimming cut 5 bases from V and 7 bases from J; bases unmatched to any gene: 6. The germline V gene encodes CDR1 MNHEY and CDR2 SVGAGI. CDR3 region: CASSLSGRGGGELFF. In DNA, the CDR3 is TGTGCCAGCAGTCTTAGCGGGAGGGGGGGCGGGGAGCTGTTTTTT.

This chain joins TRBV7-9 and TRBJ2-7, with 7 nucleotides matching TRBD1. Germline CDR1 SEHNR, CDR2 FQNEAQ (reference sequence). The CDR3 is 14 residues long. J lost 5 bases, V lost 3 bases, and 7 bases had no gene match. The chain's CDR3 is CASSFQTGTHEQYF. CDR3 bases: TGTGCCAGCAGCTTCCAGACAGGGACCCACGAGCAGTACTTC.

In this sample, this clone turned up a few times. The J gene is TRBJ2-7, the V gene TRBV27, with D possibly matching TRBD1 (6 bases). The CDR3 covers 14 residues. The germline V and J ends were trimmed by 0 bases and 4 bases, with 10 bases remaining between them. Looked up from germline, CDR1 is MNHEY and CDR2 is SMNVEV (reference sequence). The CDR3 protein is CASSLSTGQYEQYF. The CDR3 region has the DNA TGTGCCAGCAGTTTATCAACAGGGCAGTACGAGCAGTACTTC.

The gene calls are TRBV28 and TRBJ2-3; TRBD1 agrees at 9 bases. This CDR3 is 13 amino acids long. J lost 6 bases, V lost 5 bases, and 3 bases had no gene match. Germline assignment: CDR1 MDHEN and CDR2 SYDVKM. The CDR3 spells CASSPTGGDTQYF. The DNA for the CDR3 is TGTGCCAGCAGTCCGACAGGGGGGGATACGCAGTATTTT.

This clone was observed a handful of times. The CDR3 DNA follows: TGTGCCAGCAGCTTCCTATCCCCACCGAGTAGCAAGAGCTCCTACGAGCAGTACTTC. Amino acids: CASSFLSPPSSKSSYEQYF. The rearrangement links TRBV7-8 to TRBJ2-7; D call uncertain. V lost 3 bases, J lost 0 bases, and 24 bases lay in between. Germline V gene data show CDR1 as SGHVS and CDR2 as FQNEAQ. The CDR3 is made up of 19 amino acids. The full variable domain, in which reference TRBV7-8 and TRBJ2-7 provide the parts outside the CDR3, is GAGVSQSPRYKVAKRGQDVALRCDPISGHVSLFWYQQALGQGPEFLTYFQNEAQLDKSGLPSDRFFAERPEGSVSTLKIQRTQQEDSAVYLCASSFLSPPSSKSSYEQYFGPGTRLTVT.

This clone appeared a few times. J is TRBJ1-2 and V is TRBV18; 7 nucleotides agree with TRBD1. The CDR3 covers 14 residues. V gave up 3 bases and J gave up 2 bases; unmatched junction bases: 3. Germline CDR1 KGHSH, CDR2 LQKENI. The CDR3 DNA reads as TGTGCCAGCTCACCTTTGGACAGGAACTATGGCTACACCTTC. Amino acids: CASSPLDRNYGYTF.

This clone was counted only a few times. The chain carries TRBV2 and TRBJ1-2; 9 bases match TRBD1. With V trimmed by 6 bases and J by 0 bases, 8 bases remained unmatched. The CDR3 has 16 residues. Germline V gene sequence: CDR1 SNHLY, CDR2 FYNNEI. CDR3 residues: CASSLLGTGSNYGYTF. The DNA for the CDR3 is TGTGCCAGCAGCCTACTAGGGACAGGGTCTAACTATGGCTACACCTTC.

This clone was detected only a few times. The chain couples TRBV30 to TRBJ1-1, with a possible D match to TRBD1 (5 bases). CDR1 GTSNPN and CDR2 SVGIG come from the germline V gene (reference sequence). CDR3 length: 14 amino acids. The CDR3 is CAGGSRAGDTEAFF. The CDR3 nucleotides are TGTGCTGGGGGGAGCAGGGCGGGGGACACTGAAGCTTTCTTT.

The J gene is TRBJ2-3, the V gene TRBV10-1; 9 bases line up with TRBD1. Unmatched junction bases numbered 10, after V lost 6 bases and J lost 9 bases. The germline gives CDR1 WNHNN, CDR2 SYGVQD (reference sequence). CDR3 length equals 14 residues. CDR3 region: CASRPGQGSSTQYF. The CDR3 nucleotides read TGCGCCAGCAGACCGGGACAGGGCTCCAGCACGCAGTATTTT.

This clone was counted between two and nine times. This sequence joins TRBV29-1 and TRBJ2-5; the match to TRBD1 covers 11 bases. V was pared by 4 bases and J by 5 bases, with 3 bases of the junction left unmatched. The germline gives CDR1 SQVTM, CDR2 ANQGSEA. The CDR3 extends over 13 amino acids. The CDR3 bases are TGCAGCGTTGGGACAGGGGGCTTGGAGACCCAGTACTTC. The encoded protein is CSVGTGGLETQYF. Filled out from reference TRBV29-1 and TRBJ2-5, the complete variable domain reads SAVISQKPSRDICQRGTSLTIQCQVDSQVTMMFWYRQQPGQSLTLIATANQGSEATYESGFVIDKFPISRPNLTFSTLTVSNMSPEDSSIYLCSVGTGGLETQYFGPGTRLLVL.

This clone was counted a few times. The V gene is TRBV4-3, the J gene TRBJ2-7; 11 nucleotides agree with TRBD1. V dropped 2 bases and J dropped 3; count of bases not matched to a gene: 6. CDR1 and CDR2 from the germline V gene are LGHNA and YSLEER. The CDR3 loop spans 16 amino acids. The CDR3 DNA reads TGCGCCAGCAGCCAACAGATGGGACAGGGGGTCTACGAGCAGTACTTC. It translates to CASSQQMGQGVYEQYF.

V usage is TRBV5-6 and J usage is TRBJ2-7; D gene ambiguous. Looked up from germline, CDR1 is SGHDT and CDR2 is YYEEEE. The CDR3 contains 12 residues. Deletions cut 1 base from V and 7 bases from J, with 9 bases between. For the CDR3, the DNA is TGTGCCAGCAGCTTGTTTTACGGGGAGCAGTACTTC. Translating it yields CASSLFYGEQYF.

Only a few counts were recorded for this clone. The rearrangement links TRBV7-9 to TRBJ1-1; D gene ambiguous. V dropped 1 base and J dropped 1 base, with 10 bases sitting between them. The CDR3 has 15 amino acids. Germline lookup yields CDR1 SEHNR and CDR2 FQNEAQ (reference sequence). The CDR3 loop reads CASSLGVSSNTEAFF. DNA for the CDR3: TGTGCCAGCAGCTTAGGAGTTAGTTCGAACACTGAAGCTTTCTTT. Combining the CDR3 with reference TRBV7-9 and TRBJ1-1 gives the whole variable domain DTGVSQNPRHKITKRGQNVTFRCDPISEHNRLYWYRQTLGQGPEFLTYFQNEAQLEKSRLLSDRFSAERPKGSFSTLEIQRTEQGDSAMYLCASSLGVSSNTEAFFGQGTRLTVV.

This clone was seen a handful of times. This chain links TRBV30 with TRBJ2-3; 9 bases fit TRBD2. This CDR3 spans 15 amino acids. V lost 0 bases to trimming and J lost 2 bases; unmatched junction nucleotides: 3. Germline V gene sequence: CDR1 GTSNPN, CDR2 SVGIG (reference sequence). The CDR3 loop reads CAWSVASGATDTQYF. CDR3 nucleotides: TGTGCCTGGAGTGTGGCTAGCGGGGCCACAGATACGCAGTATTTT.

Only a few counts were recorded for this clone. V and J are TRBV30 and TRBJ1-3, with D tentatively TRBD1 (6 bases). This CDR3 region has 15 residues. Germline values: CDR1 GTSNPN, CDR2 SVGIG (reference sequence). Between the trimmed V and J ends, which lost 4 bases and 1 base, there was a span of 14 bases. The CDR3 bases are TGTGCCTGGACTAGGGACACGGGGTCTGGAAACACCATATATTTT. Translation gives CAWTRDTGSGNTIYF.

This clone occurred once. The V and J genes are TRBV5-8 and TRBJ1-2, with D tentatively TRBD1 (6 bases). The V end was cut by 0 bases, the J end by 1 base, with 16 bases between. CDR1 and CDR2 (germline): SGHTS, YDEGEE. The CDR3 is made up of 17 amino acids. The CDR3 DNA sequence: TGTGCCAGCAGCTTGGGGGAAGGACAGACGCTTAACTATGGCTACACCTTC. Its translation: CASSLGEGQTLNYGYTF.

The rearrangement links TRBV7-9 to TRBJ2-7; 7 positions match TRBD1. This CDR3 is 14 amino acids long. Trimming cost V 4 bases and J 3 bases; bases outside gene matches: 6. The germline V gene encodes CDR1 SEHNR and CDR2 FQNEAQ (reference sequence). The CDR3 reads CASSSQGVSYEQYF. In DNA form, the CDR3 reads TGTGCCAGCAGCTCCCAGGGGGTAAGCTACGAGCAGTACTTC.

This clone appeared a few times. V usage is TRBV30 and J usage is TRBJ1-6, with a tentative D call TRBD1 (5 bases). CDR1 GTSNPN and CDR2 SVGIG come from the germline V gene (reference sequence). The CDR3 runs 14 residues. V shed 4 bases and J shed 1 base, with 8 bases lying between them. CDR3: CAWTGGSYNSPLHF. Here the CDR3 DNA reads TGTGCCTGGACGGGGGGTTCCTATAATTCACCCCTCCACTTT.

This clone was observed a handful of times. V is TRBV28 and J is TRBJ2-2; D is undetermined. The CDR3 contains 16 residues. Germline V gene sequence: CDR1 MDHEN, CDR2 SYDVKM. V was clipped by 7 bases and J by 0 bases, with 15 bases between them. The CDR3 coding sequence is TGTGCCAGCACCACCTTGGGCCTCCCGAACACCGGGGAGCTGTTTTTT. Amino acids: CASTTLGLPNTGELFF. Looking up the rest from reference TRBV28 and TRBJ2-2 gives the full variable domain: DVKVTQSSRYLVKRTGEKVFLECVQDMDHENMFWYRQDPGLGLRLIYFSYDVKMKEKGDIPEGYSVSREKKERFSLILESASTNQTSMYLCASTTLGLPNTGELFFGEGSRLTVL.

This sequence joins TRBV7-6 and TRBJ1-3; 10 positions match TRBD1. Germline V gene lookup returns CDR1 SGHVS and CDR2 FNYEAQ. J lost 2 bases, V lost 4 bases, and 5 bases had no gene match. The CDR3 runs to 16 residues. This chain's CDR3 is CASSSIDRGPGNTIYF. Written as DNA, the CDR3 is TGTGCCAGCAGCTCCATCGACAGGGGGCCTGGAAACACCATATATTTT.

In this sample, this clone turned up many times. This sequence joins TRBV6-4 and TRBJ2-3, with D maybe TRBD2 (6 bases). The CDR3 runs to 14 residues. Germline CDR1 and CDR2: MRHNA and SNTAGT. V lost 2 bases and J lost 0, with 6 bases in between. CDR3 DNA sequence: TGTGCCAGCAGTGACGGGACTAGCACAGATACGCAGTATTTT. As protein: CASSDGTSTDTQYF.

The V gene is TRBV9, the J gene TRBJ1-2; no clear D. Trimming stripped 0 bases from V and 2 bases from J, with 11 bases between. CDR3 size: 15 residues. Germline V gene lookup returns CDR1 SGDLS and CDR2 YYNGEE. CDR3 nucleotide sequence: TGTGCCAGCAGCGTAGCGACGGGATCCAACTATGGCTACACCTTC. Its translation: CASSVATGSNYGYTF.

CDR3 residues: CASGLAPRTGGLNTGELFF. The DNA of the CDR3 is TGTGCTAGTGGTTTGGCCCCACGAACAGGGGGCCTGAACACCGGGGAGCTGTTTTTT. This sequence joins TRBV12-5 and TRBJ2-2, with 9 nucleotides matching TRBD1. V dropped 1 base and J dropped 1; count of bases not matched to a gene: 10. The CDR3 extends over 19 amino acids. Germline V gene sequence: CDR1 LGHNT, CDR2 FRNRAP.

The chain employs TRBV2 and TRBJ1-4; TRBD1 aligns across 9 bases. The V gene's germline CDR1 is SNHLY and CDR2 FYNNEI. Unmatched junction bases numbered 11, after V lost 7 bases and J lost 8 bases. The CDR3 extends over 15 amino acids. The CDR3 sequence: CASTGPGQGQEKLFF. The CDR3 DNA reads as TGTGCCAGCACTGGTCCGGGACAGGGTCAGGAAAAACTGTTTTTT.

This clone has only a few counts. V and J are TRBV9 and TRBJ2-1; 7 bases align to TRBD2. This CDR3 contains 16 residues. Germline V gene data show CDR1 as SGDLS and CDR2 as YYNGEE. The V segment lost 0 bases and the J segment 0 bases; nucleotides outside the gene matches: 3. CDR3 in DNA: TGTGCCAGCAGCGTAGGGGGGGGTGCCTCCTACAATGAGCAGTTCTTC. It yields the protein CASSVGGGASYNEQFF.